This TCR beta chain comes out of a study of CD8 T cells in ankylosing spondylitis. A word on this clonotype: Its antigen is unidentified.

Points from the study as a whole: Prior literature has documented some motif variants in synovial fluid and blood from reactive arthritis. Blood from ankylosing spondylitis patients appeared to carry a characteristic roughly eight-variant TCR beta motif. The authors found the disease-linked clones to be CD8+ and relatively rare in peripheral blood.

Generation of TCR beta libraries employed quantitative 5'-RACE incorporating molecular barcodes. MiXCR, run by TCRdb on the 5' RACE reads, gives a single entry per CDR3 protein. Of approximately 540,000 distinct CDR3 sequences listed, approximately 11% are singletons. V was pared by 7 bases and J by 5 bases, with 5 bases of the junction left unmatched. The CDR3 is 11 amino acids. Looked up from germline, CDR1 is SQVTM and CDR2 is ANQGSEA. The rearrangement joins TRBV29-1 to TRBJ2-7; 7 nucleotides line up with TRBD1. The source of this sequence is a male donor with ankylosing spondylitis. Sequencing used blood, either unsorted or a sorted T cell fraction (not recorded which). CDR3: CSGGRGNEQYF. The CDR3 coding sequence is TGCAGCGGGGGCAGGGGGAACGAGCAGTACTTC.